Given below is one TCR beta chain in context. Per germline, CDR1 SGHDT and CDR2 YYEEEE. CDR3 length: 13 amino acids. The J segment lost 4 bases and the V segment lost 3 bases, leaving 1 base of the junction unmatched. Only in-frame clones appear in the TCRdb table, and some are missing; sequencing was by immunoSEQ multiplex PCR. The sample gives about 130,000 clones, around nine tenths of which show up once; approximately 10% is in the top ten. This sample is part of a study of blood T cell repertoires in COVID-19. For the study at large: COVID-19 samples, acute and convalescent, were from the United States, Italy and Spain. PBMCs, B-cell-depleted T cells, or T cells were the source of the cDNA or gDNA that made up the material.

Those enrolled in Seattle joined during active infection and were followed longitudinally afterward. V is TRBV5-6 and J is TRBJ2-1; TRBD2 matches 7 bases. The material sequenced was peripheral blood. The origin of this receptor is a woman in her sixties or seventies with COVID-19, enrolled during active disease. The CDR3 here is CASSWGGYNEQFF. In DNA, the CDR3 is TGTGCCAGCAGCTGGGGGGGTTACAATGAGCAGTTCTTC.